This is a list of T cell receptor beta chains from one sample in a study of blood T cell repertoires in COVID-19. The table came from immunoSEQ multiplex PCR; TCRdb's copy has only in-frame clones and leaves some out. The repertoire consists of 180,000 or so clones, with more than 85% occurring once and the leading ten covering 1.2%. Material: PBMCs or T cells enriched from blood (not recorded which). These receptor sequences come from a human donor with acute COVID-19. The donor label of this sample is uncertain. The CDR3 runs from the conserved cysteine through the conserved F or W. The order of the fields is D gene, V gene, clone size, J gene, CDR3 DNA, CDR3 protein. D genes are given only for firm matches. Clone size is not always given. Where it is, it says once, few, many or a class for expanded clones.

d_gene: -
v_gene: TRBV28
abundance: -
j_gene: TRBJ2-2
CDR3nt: TGTGCCAGCAGTCCTCTCACCGGGGAGCTGTTTTTT
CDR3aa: CASSPLTGELFF

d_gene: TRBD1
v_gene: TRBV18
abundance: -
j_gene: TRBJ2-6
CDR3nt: TGTGCCAGCTCCCCAACAGGGGCCGGGGCCAACGTCCTGACTTTC
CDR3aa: CASSPTGAGANVLTF

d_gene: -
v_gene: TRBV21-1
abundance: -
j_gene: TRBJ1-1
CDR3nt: TGTGCCAGCAGCTCTACAGGGGCCCTCTGCACTGAAGCTTTCTTT
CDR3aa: CASSSTGALCTEAFF

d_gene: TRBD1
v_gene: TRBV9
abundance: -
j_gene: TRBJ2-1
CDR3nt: TGTGCCAGCAGCGTAGGAGGGGGCCCCTACAATGAGCAGTTCTTC
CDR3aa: CASSVGGGPYNEQFF

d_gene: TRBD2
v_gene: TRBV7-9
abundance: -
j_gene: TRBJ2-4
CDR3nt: TGTGCCAGCAGCCCATCGGGGGAGGGGGCCAAAAACATTCAGTACTTC
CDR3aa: CASSPSGEGAKNIQYF

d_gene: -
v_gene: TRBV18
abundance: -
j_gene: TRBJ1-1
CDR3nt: TGTGCCAGCTCACCTGGACAGAGGATGAACACTGAAGCTTTCTTT
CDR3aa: CASSPGQRMNTEAFF

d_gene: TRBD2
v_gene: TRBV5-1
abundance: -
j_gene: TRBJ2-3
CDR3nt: TGCGCCAGCAGCTCCACCCGGAGCGGGGGGGTATTAGATACGCAGTATTTT
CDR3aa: CASSSTRSGGVLDTQYF

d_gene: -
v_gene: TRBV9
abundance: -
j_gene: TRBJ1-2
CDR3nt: TGTGCCAGCAGCGTAGGAACAGGGCTCTCCTCTATCTATGGCTACACCTTC
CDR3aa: CASSVGTGLSSIYGYTF

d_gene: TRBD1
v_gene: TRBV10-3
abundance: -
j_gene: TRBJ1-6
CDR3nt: TGTGCCATCAGTGCACAGGGGGCTAATTCACCCCTCCACTTT
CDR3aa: CAISAQGANSPLHF

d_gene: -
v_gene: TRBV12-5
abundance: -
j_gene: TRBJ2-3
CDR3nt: TGTGCTAGTGGTCCCCGGGGTAGCGGAGGCACAGATACGCAGTATTTT
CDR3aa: CASGPRGSGGTDTQYF

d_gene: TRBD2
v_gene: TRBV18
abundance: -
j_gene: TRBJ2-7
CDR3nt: TGTGCCAGCTCACCCCGAGCCTTTAGCGGGGGGCAGAACGAGCAGTACTTC
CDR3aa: CASSPRAFSGGQNEQYF

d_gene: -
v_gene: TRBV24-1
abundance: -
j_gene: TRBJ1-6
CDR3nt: TGTGCCACCAGTGACAGCTCCTATAATTCACCCCTCCACTTT
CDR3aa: CATSDSSYNSPLHF

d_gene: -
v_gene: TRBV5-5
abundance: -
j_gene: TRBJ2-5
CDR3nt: TGTGCCAGCAGCCTCATGGCGGTGGCTCAAGAGACCCAGTACTTC
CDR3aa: CASSLMAVAQETQYF

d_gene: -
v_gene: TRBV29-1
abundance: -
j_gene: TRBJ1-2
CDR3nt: TGCAGCGTTTTTTCGGAGGGAACATATGGCTACACCTTC
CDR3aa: CSVFSEGTYGYTF

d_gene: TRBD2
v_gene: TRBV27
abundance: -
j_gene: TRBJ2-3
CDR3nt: TGTGCCAGCAGCCGGGGACTAGCGGGGGTAGATACGCAGTATTTT
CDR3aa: CASSRGLAGVDTQYF

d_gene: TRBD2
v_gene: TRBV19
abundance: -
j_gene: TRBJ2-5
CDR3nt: TGTGCCAGTAGTATGGGACTAGCGGTCCGAGAGACCCAGTACTTC
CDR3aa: CASSMGLAVRETQYF

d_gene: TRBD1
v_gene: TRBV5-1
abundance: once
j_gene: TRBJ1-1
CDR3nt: TGCGCCAGCAGCGCGGGGACAGGGTTAATCACTGAAGCTTTCTTT
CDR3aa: CASSAGTGLITEAFF

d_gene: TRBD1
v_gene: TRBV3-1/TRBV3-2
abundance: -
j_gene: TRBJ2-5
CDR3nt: TGTGCCAGCAGTCCGCCGACAGGGAAGGAGACCCAGTACTTC
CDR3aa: CASSPPTGKETQYF

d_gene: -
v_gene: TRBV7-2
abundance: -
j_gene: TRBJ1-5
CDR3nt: TGTGCCAGCAGCCAGGGGTCGGCTCAGCCCCAGCATTTT
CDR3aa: CASSQGSAQPQHF

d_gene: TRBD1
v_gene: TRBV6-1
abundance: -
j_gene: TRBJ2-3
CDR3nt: TGTGCCAGCAGTGAAATGACAGGGGTGGCGCAGTATTTT
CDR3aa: CASSEMTGVAQYF

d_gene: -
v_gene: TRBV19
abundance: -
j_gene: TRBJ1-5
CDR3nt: TGTGCCAGTAGTATAAAGGGGAATAGCAATCAGCCCCAGCATTTT
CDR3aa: CASSIKGNSNQPQHF

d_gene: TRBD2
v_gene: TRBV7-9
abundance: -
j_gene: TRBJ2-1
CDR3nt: TGTGCCAGCAGCTTAGGCGGACTAGCGGGGGGCACTCTAGAGCAGTTCTTC
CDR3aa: CASSLGGLAGGTLEQFF

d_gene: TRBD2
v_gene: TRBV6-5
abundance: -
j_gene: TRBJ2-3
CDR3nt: TGTGCCAGCAGTCGGGAGGGCACAGATACGCAGTATTTT
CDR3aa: CASSREGTDTQYF

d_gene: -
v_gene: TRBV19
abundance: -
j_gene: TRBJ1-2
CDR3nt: TGTGCCAGTAGCGATCAGGGTTTTGATGGCTACACCTTC
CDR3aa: CASSDQGFDGYTF